The clone carrying this T cell receptor beta chain has ten or more counts. The CDR3 has 15 amino acids. Germline V CDR1 and CDR2: MNHNS, SASEGT. V trimming: 4 bases; J trimming: 5 bases; junction bases outside the gene matches: 6. This specimen belongs to a study of T cells in Graves' hyperthyroidism and ophthalmopathy. The CDR3 regions of TCR beta were amplified from RNA transcripts. The HTBI set primed first-round TCR CDR3 RT-PCR. MiXCR was run by TCRdb on the multiplex PCR reads, yielding one entry per CDR3 protein. This sample has approximately 370,000 distinct CDR3 sequences; 15% to 20% occur once, and the top ten carry approximately 33%. Diagnosis rested on symptoms, serum thyroxine and TRAb, thyroid ultrasound, and orbital computed tomography.

This sequence was found in a woman in her thirties with Graves' hyperthyroidism that later progressed to Graves' ophthalmopathy. Sequencing was performed on blood. The chain recombines TRBV6-1 with TRBJ2-7; TRBD2 aligns across 12 bases. The chain's CDR3 is CASSGRLAGDHEQYF. The CDR3 bases are TGTGCCAGCAGTGGGAGACTAGCGGGAGATCACGAGCAGTACTTC.